This T cell receptor beta chain emerged from a study of blood T cell repertoires in COVID-19. The CDR3 has 12 residues. V lost 5 bases, J lost 10 bases, and 11 bases lay in between. Germline loops: CDR1 SGHAT, CDR2 FQNNGV. Method: immunoSEQ multiplex PCR; TCRdb's copy keeps in-frame clones and lacks some. Among 30,000 to 35,000 clones listed, about 93% were seen once. V gene TRBV11-2 combines with J gene TRBJ1-4; unclear D gene. This clonotype was sampled from a human donor in a cohort sampled during active COVID-19. Material: peripheral blood. The DNA of the CDR3 is TGTGCCAGCAGCCCGGGAGAAGGAAAACTGTTTTTT. This sequence encodes CASSPGEGKLFF.